The 7 T cell receptor beta chains below all came from one sample that was sequenced in a study of T cells in Graves' hyperthyroidism and ophthalmopathy. The source material, RNA transcripts, was used to amplify TCR beta CDR3 regions. The HTBI set primed first-round TCR CDR3 RT-PCR. TCRdb independently ran MiXCR on the multiplex PCR reads; one entry per CDR3 protein. The table has approximately 590,000 distinct CDR3 sequences, 15% to 17% seen once. Sample: blood. The source of these receptors is a woman under 40 with Graves' hyperthyroidism.

This clonotype was observed a few times. The V call is TRBV6-1, the J call TRBJ2-2; D possibly uses TRBD1 or TRBD2 (5 bases each). Between the trimmed V and J ends, which lost 3 bases and 7 bases, there was a span of 9 bases. Looked up from germline, CDR1 is MNHNS and CDR2 is SASEGT. This CDR3 has 13 amino acids. The CDR3 reads CASSDQGRGELFF. CDR3 DNA sequence: TGTGCCAGCAGTGACCAGGGACGCGGGGAGCTGTTTTTT.

This clonotype was seen at least ten times. V usage is TRBV6-1 and J usage is TRBJ1-1; 8 nucleotides line up with TRBD1. The V gene's germline CDR1 is MNHNS and CDR2 SASEGT. The V segment lost 5 bases and the J segment 0 bases; nucleotides outside the gene matches: 2. CDR3 length: 14 amino acids. CDR3 loop: CASSLTGVNTEAFF. The CDR3 DNA reads TGTGCCAGCAGTTTGACAGGGGTGAACACTGAAGCTTTCTTT.

This clonotype has ten or more counts. The rearrangement uses TRBV20-1 and TRBJ2-1; D is unresolved. The V gene lost 6 bases and the J gene lost 9 bases, with 18 bases spanning the gap. The CDR3 consists of 13 residues. Germline V gene data show CDR1 as DFQATT and CDR2 as SNEGSKA (reference sequence). Here the CDR3 DNA reads TGCAGTGCCCCGGCATGGCTGAGTTCTGAGCAGTTCTTC. Protein sequence: CSAPAWLSSEQFF.

The DNA of the CDR3 is TGTGCCAGCAGTTACTCCATTAGGGACAGCTCCTACGAGCAGTACTTC. Protein sequence: CASSYSIRDSSYEQYF. The chain is built from TRBV6-2 or TRBV6-3 and TRBJ2-7, with 7 bases aligning to TRBD1. With V trimmed by 0 bases and J by 0 bases, 5 bases remained unmatched. CDR3 size: 16 residues. CDR1 is MNHEY and CDR2 is SVGEGT in the germline V gene.

The chain recombines TRBV11-2 with TRBJ2-5, with TRBD1 identical over 7 bases. V shed 1 base and J 2 bases; nucleotides not matched to a gene: 10. Germline CDR1 and CDR2: SGHAT and FQNNGV. CDR3 length: 17 amino acids. CDR3 amino acids: CASSLGRLQTGQETQYF. In DNA form, the CDR3 reads TGTGCCAGCAGCTTAGGAAGGCTACAGACAGGGCAAGAGACCCAGTACTTC.

This clonotype was recorded many times. V and J are TRBV3-1 and TRBJ2-7, with 11 nucleotides matching TRBD2. This CDR3 has 15 residues. Looked up from germline, CDR1 is LGHDT and CDR2 is YNNKEL (reference sequence). J gave up 4 bases and V 0 bases, and 2 bases lay outside the gene matches. The chain's CDR3 is CASSQESSGRYEQYF. The CDR3 coding sequence is TGTGCCAGCAGCCAAGAGTCTAGCGGGAGGTACGAGCAGTACTTC.

This clonotype was counted ten times or more. J is TRBJ2-1 and V is TRBV5-1; 9 positions agree with TRBD2. CDR1 SGHRS and CDR2 YFSETQ come from the germline V gene. Losses at the gene ends were 0 bases for V and 6 bases for J; bases not matched to a gene: 4. CDR3 size: 15 residues. CDR3 residues: CASSLGGRAFNEQFF. DNA for the CDR3: TGCGCCAGCAGCTTGGGCGGGAGGGCCTTCAATGAGCAGTTCTTC.